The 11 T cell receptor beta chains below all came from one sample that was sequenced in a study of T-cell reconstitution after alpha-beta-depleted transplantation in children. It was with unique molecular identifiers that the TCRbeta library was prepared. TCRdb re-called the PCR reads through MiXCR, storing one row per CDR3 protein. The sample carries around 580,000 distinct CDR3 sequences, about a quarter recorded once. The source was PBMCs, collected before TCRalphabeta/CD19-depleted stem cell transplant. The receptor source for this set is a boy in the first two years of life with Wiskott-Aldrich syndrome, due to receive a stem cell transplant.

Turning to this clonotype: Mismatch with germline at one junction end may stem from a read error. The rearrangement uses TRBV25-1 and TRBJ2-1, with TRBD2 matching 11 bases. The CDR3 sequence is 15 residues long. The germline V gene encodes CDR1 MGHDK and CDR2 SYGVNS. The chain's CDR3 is CAISARLAGHNEQFF. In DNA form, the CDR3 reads TGTGCCATCAGTGCTCGACTAGCGGGACACAATGAGCAGTTCTTC.

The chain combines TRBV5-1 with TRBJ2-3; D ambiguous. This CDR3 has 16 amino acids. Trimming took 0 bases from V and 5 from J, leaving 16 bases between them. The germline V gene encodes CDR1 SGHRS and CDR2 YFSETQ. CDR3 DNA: TGCGCCAGCAGCTTGGCCACGCCGTTCCCGATAGATACGCAGTATTTT. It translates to CASSLATPFPIDTQYF.

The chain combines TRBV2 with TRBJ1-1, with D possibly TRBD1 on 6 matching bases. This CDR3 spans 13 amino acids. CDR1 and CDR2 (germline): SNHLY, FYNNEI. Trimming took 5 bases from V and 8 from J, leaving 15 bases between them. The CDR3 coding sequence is TGTGCCAGCAGTACTATAACAGGGACAGAAGCTTTCTTT. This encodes CASSTITGTEAFF.

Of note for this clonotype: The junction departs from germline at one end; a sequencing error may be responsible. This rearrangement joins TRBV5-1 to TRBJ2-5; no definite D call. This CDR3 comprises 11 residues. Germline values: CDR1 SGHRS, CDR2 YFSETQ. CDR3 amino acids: CASSQSEAQYF. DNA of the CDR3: TGCGCCAGCAGCCAGTCAGAGGCCCAGTACTTC.

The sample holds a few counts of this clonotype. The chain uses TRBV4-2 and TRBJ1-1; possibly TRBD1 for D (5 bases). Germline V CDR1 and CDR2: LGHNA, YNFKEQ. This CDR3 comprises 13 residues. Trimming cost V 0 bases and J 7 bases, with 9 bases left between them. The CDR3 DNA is TGTGCCAGCAGCCAAGAAAGGGACGGTGAAGCTTTCTTT. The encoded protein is CASSQERDGEAFF.

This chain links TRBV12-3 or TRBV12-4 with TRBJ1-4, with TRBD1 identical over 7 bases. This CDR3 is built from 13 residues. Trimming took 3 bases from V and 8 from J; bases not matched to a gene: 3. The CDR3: CASSFRGREKLFF. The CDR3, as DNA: TGTGCCAGCAGTTTTAGGGGGCGGGAAAAACTGTTTTTT.

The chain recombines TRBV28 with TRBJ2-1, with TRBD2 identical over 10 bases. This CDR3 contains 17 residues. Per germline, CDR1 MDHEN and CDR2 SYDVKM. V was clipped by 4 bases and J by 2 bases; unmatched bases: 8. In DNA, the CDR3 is TGTGCCAGCAGTTCTACGATAGCGGGGGGTACCTACAATGAGCAGTTCTTC. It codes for CASSSTIAGGTYNEQFF.

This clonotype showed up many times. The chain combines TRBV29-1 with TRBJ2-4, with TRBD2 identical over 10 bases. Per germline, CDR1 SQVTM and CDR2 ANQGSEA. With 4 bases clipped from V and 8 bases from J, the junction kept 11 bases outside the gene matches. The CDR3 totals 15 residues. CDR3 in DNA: TGCAGCGTTGCGGCTAGCGGGAGCAAATCAGACATTCAGTACTTC. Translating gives CSVAASGSKSDIQYF. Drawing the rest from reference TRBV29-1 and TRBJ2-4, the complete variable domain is SAVISQKPSRDICQRGTSLTIQCQVDSQVTMMFWYRQQPGQSLTLIATANQGSEATYESGFVIDKFPISRPNLTFSTLTVSNMSPEDSSIYLCSVAASGSKSDIQYFGAGTRLSVL.

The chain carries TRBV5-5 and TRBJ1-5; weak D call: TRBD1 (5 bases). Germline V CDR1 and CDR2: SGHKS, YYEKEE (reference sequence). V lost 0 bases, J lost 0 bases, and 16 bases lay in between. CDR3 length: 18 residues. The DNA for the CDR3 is TGTGCCAGCAGCTTGGATCTGCAGGGACCTTATAGCAATCAGCCCCAGCATTTT. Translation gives CASSLDLQGPYSNQPQHF.

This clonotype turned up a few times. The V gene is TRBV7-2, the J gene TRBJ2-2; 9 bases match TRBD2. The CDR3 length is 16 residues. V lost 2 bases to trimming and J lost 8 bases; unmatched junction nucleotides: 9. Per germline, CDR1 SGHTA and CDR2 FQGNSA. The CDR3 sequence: CASSLMGLAGVGELFF. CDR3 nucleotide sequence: TGTGCCAGCAGCTTAATGGGACTAGCTGGTGTTGGGGAGCTGTTTTTT.

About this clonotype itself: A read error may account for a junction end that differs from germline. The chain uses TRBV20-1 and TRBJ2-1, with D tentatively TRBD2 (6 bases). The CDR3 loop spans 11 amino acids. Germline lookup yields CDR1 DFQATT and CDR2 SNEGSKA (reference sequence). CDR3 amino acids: CSTSFYNEQFF. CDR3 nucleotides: TGCAGTACTAGCTTCTACAATGAGCAGTTCTTC.